This T cell receptor beta chain was recorded in a study of a mutant IDH1 vaccine in newly diagnosed glioma. About the study: Mean patient age was about 40 years; 62.5% were male and about 40% female.

Sequenced by immunoSEQ multiplex PCR; TCRdb stores in-frame clones only, minus some. This sample carries tens of thousands of clones, 83% of them seen once, and the ten largest clones take around 7.4%. Time point: baseline, week 1 (first vaccination visit). Treatment reported: pre-vaccination baseline after standard-of-care therapy. The V end lost 5 bases, the J end lost 1 base, and 8 bases lay between the germline ends. The CDR3 has 13 amino acids. CDR1 and CDR2 from the germline V gene are MNHNS and SASEGT. Study conclusions and caveats: Pseudoprogression looked unconnected to shifts in top peripheral T cell clonotypes.

A remark on this clone: Its antigen is not known.

Sample: PBMCs, taken from a glioma patient treated with radiotherapy, temozolomide or both. This TCR derives from a woman aged 45-65 years with glioma. The chain employs TRBV6-1 and TRBJ1-1; D is unclear. CDR3 region: CASSRQSNTEAFF. CDR3 coding DNA: TGTGCCAGCAGTCGGCAGTCGAACACTGAAGCTTTCTTT.